This T cell receptor beta chain was observed in a study of T cells after yellow fever vaccination. CDR3 length: 14 amino acids. Germline V gene sequence: CDR1 MNHEY, CDR2 SVGEGT. Trimming took 2 bases from V and 1 from J, leaving 6 bases between them. In its sample, this clonotype was seen many times. Its antigen remains unknown. Production of TCR cDNA was by 5'RACE template switching, which also added a universal primer site and UMIs. One entry per CDR3 protein, called by TCRdb with MiXCR from the 5' RACE reads. The sample lists 150,000 or so distinct CDR3 sequences, approximately 6.6% occurring once. Study-wide points: FACS-sorted repertoires could harbor abundant contaminating bulk-population clonotypes. The secondary response showed a weaker magnitude and a faster peak, day 5 versus 15. After the booster, over 95% of CD4 and approximately 90% of CD8 primary-response clones were re-detected.

The chain links TRBV6-2 or TRBV6-3 to TRBJ1-5; D uncertain. Sequences were derived from CD4+ T cells sorted from PBMCs, sampled 10 days after the yellow fever booster vaccination. The TCR was taken from a man in his thirties or forties who received the YFV17D yellow fever vaccine. The CDR3: CASSYGKSNQPQHF. As DNA, the CDR3 is TGTGCCAGCAGTTACGGGAAGAGCAATCAGCCCCAGCATTTT.